This T cell receptor (beta chain) was sequenced during a study of T cell clonotyping in hematopoietic cell transplantation. Regarding time point: recipient sample about 28 days before transplant, after cytoreduction. Here immunoSEQ multiplex PCR was the method, and the copy in TCRdb shows in-frame clones only, minus some. The sample has 5,000 to 6,000 clones, approximately 30% seen once. V dropped 1 base and J dropped 1 base, with 13 bases sitting between them. The CDR3 loop spans 15 amino acids. Germline-derived CDR1 and CDR2 are GTSNPN and SVGIG (reference sequence). The sample in question was peripheral blood mononuclear cells, obtained before stem cell transplant. This sequence was found in a man aged 45-60 years with myelofibrosis. Some clones in this sample may be carry-over from other donors' samples. The gene calls are TRBV30 and TRBJ1-2; D unresolved. In nucleotides, the CDR3 is TGTGCCTGGAGTGGGGTGGCAGATTTTAACTATGGCTACACCTTC. Translating gives CAWSGVADFNYGYTF.